This TCR beta chain was recorded in a study of cytomegalovirus exposure and HLA in healthy donors (dated by TCRdb to the late 2010s). With regard to the full study: An earlier analysis of some 600 of the donors reported roughly 300 Gb of sequence data and 95 million to 120 million unique TCR beta sequences obtained from about 180 million T cells. About 320 gigabases of sequencing data and tens of millions of unique TCR sequences were included in an early release covering over 600 HLA-typed donors. Of the roughly 400 genotyped donors, approximately 83% fell in the genetic ancestry cluster associated with self-reported Caucasian donors. The aim of the study was to test whether cataloging public T cell receptors could identify signatures of past pathogen exposure. Using immunosequencing, the study profiled T cell repertoires from 550 to 750 subjects and related those repertoires to cytomegalovirus serostatus. A separate validation cohort of over a hundred different subjects was used in addition to the approximately 610-subject first cohort. The study combined high-throughput TCR immunosequencing, statistical association of individual TCRs with disease status, and machine learning to predict cytomegalovirus infection status. To study patterns of TCR occurrence, a later analysis re-analyzed previously published TCR beta repertoires from several hundred donors and added high-resolution HLA genotyping. The later analysis used no new phenotypic data to find candidate immune exposures, relying instead on TCR beta sequences and their occurrence across donors. To decide whether each TCR beta V gene segment behaved as functional or pseudogenic, an earlier analysis of 587 of the donors relied on high-throughput TCR beta sequencing. Donor age, sex, ethnicity and CMV serostatus were compiled together with the repertoire data. A later genetic analysis took genome-wide SNP genotypes for about three fifths of the 666 donors and used that subset as a discovery cohort. All discovery cohort repertoires had been generated using a single sequencing platform. Class I and class II HLA loci were covered by the typing at four-digit resolution. The number of typed donors differed by locus: roughly 629-640 for A, B, C, DRB1 and DQB1; some 500 for DQA1; some 590 for DPA1; and 400 to 480 for DPB1. Five DR-DQ haplotypes were handled as single units for association and clustering, since linkage in the cohort was strong. Among about 360 genotyped donors of the cohort, an average of about 240,000 unique TCR beta nucleotide sequences were sequenced per donor, about a sixth of them non-productive.

Taken from the germline V gene, the CDR1 and CDR2 loops are ENHRY and SYGVKD. Its CDR3 holds 12 amino acids, cysteine through phenylalanine. Only the CDR3 part of the read is kept: 36 bases, read in frame from the first base. V and J are truncated by 3 bases and 3 bases respectively, leaving an intervening sequence of 6 bases. The method behind the library was the immunoSEQ multiplex PCR assay. The multiplex PCR relied on a mix of 60 forward primers for TCR Vbeta segments and 13 reverse primers for TCR Jbeta segments. The CDR3 region of rearranged TCR beta genes was amplified from genomic DNA by a multiplex PCR assay. The amplified TCR beta libraries were sequenced on the Illumina HiSeq System as 87-base-pair reads. As for the original processing: A later analysis tallied 75 million to 85 million unique TCR beta chains across the 666 repertoires, and approximately 12 million of those chains were shared by two or more donors. Raw reads were error-corrected and collapsed into unique sequences by a nearest-neighbor algorithm in which closely related sequences were merged to remove PCR and sequencing errors. V, D and J gene segments were assigned by aligning CDR3 sequences to IMGT reference sequences. For a sequence to be retained, a match of at least six nucleotides to both a V gene segment and a J gene segment was required. A rearrangement counted as productive if the CDR3 had no stop codons and remained in frame with V and J, and every other rearrangement counted as non-productive. CDR3 was defined according to IMGT convention as the region running from the second conserved V-encoded cysteine to the conserved J-encoded phenylalanine. The earlier analysis of fewer than 700 of the donors excluded sequences that lacked an unambiguous match to a single V gene segment. In an earlier analysis of 587 of the donors, a V segment was called functional when productive rearrangements were above 56.7%, and segregating when the standard deviation between donors exceeded 5%. To diagnose cytomegalovirus status from the catalog of TCR beta chain sequences, a statistical classification framework was built. A later analysis assigned V and J genes by comparing TCR nucleotide sequences with IMGT/GENE-DB human TR gene sequences. A later analysis assigned CDR3 sequences and most-parsimonious VDJ recombination scenarios with the TCRdist pipeline. In a later analysis, every TCR beta chain was defined by the combination of its CDR3 amino acid sequence and its V-gene family, and reads without a unique V-gene family were dropped. In a later analysis, 550 to 650 highly shared, low-generation-probability nucleotide sequences were removed to address suspected cross-contamination and a sequencing artifact. In a later analysis, a clonal expansion index was calculated for each public chain from normalized within-repertoire ranks of inferred template counts. In a later analysis, generation probabilities were computed with a VDJ recombination model fitted to out-of-frame rearrangements, and the resulting probabilities were checked against IGoR. In a later analysis, TCR-TCR, TCR-HLA and TCR-CMV co-occurrence was scored with hypergeometric tests, and a repertoire-size bias correction was applied to TCR pairs. In a later analysis, false discovery rates were estimated by permuting HLA or CMV assignments 20 times. A later analysis grouped co-occurring TCRs with DBSCAN, adding TCRdist sequence similarity when clustering within HLA-allele-positive subsets. Co-occurrence clustering excluded repertoires with fewer than 30,000 or more than 120,000 public chains, plus five with anomalous nucleotide sharing. In TCRdb, the immuneACCESS table is reduced to in-frame sequences with V and J assigned. These tables do not hold every clone; where another copy was compared, an unresolved V gene accounts for under half, and the others remain unexplained. For V, J and clone size, that table is used; D and trimming come from the DNA. Recorded for this sample are around 200,000 clones; around 80% of them occurred a single time. The leading ten clones occupy approximately 4% of the sample.

In total, fewer than 750 healthy bone marrow donors made up the cohort. All cohort members were sampled while nominally healthy, although unrecorded immune exposures were likely present. The donor was CMV seropositive and belonged to the group of 250 to 350 seropositive cohort members. Each donor provided a peripheral blood sample, and peripheral blood mononuclear cells were used for TCR beta sequencing. Genomic DNA extraction from the blood cell samples was performed with the Qiagen DNeasy Blood Extraction Kit. Concerning this clone: Its antigen remains unidentified. Per-nucleotide qualities are absent, and no much larger clonotype sits a single base away.

The study at large found these results: The presence/absence analyses assumed that sequencing depth was roughly uniform across donors, and that assumption may not be true. A group of highly shared sequence variants was considered likely to be a technical artifact of the sequencing pipeline. Most CMV-associated TCR beta chains appeared to be HLA-restricted in a later analysis, and the HLA associations seemed to be driven largely by CMV exposure. It was suggested by the authors that the approach could potentially be generalized to other disease states and immunological phenotypes. A further reported finding was that TCR beta sequences accurately predicted the HLA-A and HLA-B alleles for most subjects in the first cohort. In both the original and validation cohorts, the classifier was reported to diagnose cytomegalovirus status with high specificity and sensitivity. Assigning TCR associations to individual alleles was difficult when HLA alleles, especially DR and DQ, strongly co-occurred. Several of the top co-occurrence clusters appeared to be linked to parvovirus B19, influenza, CMV and Epstein-Barr virus, according to a later analysis. V-gene and J-gene trimming of TCR beta chains was associated with a missense DCLRE1C variant in a later genetic analysis, and the association was replicated in an independent cohort. Immune exposure information for the cohort was limited to CMV serostatus. In this cohort, only TCR beta chains were sequenced, and detectable features were limited by the absence of alpha or paired-chain data. Broadly in line with IMGT annotations, most TCR beta V segments showed up in productive rearrangements about 90% or about 30% of the time in an earlier analysis of about 500 of the donors. Because counts were too low, about 18 rarely observed V segments, including chromosome 9 orphons, were excluded from the earlier analysis of some 540 of the donors. Linkage disequilibrium might explain the correlated functional status among segregating V segments, but an unknown experimental factor could not be ruled out. In a later analysis, HLA-associated TCR beta chains were found to be more clonally expanded and to have lower generation probabilities than equally common non-associated chains. Because HLA typing was missing for some donors at each locus, association tests included only the typed subset. In vitro tests confirmed that a few of the cytomegalovirus-associated TCR beta chains recognize cytomegalovirus antigens. While some public TCRs were present in many individuals, most TCR sequences turned up only very rarely across donors. In a later analysis, the rate of TCR association differed among HLA loci, with DRB1 alleles having the most associated TCRs and HLA-C alleles having the fewest. Some IMGT-functional V segments, including TRBV6-2 and TRBV6-3, could not be distinguished by the 87-base-pair reads and were therefore excluded. Specific HLA alleles were associated with roughly 17,000 TCR beta sequences at a false discovery rate of 0.05 in a later analysis. The study gave a list of roughly 150 TCR beta chains associated with cytomegalovirus. Compared with the approximately 600-donor mean, donors in an Asian-associated ancestry cluster had fewer N-insertions in productive TCRs, according to a later genetic analysis.

This chain is built from TRBV10-3 and TRBJ2-7; the D gene is not confidently resolved. Specimen: PBMCs. This sequence originates from a woman aged 25 to 45 in good health and CMV-seropositive. The encoded CDR3 is CAISDTNYEQYF. The sequence in DNA is TGTGCCATCAGTGATACTAACTACGAGCAGTACTTC.